This TCR beta chain was retrieved from a study of T cell responses to AZD1222 COVID-19 vaccine. This CDR3 contains 15 residues. The germline CDR1 and CDR2 sequences are MGHRA and YSYEKL. Trimming pared 0 bases from V and 3 bases from J, leaving 11 bases between. This clone occurred once. The table came from immunoSEQ multiplex PCR; TCRdb's copy has only in-frame clones and leaves some out. Of some 150,000 clones in the sample, about nine tenths were seen once. The sequencing used peripheral blood, collected on day 0 of MenACWY control vaccination. The sequence was obtained from an adult in good health. The V call is TRBV4-1, the J call TRBJ1-2, with TRBD1 as a possible D gene (5 bases). In DNA, the CDR3 is TGCGCCAGCAGCCAAGATACGGGGCGAGACTATGGCTACACCTTC. This translates into CASSQDTGRDYGYTF.